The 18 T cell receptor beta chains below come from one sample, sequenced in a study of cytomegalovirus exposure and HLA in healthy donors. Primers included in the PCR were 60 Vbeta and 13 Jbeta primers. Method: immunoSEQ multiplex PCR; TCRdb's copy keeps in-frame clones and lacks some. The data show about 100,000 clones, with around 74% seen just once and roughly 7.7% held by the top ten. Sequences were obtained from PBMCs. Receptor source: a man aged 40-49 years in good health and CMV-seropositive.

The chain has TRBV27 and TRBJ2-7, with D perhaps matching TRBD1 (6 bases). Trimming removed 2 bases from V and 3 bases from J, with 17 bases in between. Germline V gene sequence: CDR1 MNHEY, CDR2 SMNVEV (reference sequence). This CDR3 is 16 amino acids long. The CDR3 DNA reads TGTGCCAGCAGTTTAGGGTCCGGAGGACAGTACTACGAGCAGTACTTC. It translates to CASSLGSGGQYYEQYF.

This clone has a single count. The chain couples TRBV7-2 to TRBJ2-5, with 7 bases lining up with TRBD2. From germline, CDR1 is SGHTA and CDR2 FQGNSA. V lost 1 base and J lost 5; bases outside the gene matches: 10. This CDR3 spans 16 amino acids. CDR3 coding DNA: TGTGCCAGCAGCTTAGGAGTTGGCGGGGAGGGGGAGACCCAGTACTTC. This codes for CASSLGVGGEGETQYF.

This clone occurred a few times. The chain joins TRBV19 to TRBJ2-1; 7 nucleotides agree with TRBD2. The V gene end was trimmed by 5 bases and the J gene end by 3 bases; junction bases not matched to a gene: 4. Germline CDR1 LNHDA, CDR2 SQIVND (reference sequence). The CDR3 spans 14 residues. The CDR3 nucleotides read TGTGCCAGTAGTTGGCTAGCGGACTACAATGAGCAGTTCTTC. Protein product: CASSWLADYNEQFF.

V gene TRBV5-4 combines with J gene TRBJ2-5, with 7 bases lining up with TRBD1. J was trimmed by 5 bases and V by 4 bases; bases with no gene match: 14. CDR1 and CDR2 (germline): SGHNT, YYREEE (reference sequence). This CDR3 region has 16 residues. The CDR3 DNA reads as TGTGCCAGCAGCCCCCAAGGGGGCTCTAAAGCGGAGACCCAGTACTTC. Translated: CASSPQGGSKAETQYF.

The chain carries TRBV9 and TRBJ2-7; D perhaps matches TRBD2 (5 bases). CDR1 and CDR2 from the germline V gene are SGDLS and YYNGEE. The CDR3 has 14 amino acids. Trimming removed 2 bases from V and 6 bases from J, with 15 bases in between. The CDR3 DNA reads TGTGCCAGCAGCGTTTCCGGGATCCCCTCCGAGCAGTACTTC. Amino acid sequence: CASSVSGIPSEQYF.

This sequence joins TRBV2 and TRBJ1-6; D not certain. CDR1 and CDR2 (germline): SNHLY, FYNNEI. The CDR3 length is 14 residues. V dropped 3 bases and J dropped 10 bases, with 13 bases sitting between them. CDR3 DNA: TGTGCCAGCAGTGAGGTACCTTATCTATCACCCCTCCACTTT. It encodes CASSEVPYLSPLHF.

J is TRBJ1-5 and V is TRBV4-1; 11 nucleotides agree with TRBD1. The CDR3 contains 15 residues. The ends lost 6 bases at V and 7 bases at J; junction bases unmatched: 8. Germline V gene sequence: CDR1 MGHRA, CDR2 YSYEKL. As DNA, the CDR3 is TGCGCCAGCAGACACGGGACAGGGGGGCACCAGCCCCAGCATTTT. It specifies CASRHGTGGHQPQHF.

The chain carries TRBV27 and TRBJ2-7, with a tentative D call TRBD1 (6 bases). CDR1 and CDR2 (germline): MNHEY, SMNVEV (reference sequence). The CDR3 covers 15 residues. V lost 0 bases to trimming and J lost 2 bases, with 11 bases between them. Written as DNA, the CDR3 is TGTGCCAGCAGTTTATCGTCAGGGGTCGCCTACGAGCAGTACTTC. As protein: CASSLSSGVAYEQYF.

The CDR3: CASSEVKQGPGLFGPDTQYF. The CDR3 nucleotides read TGTGCCAGCAGTGAAGTAAAACAGGGACCGGGACTATTTGGGCCAGATACGCAGTATTTT. V usage is TRBV6-1 and J usage is TRBJ2-3; D might be TRBD2 (7 bases). The germline V gene encodes CDR1 MNHNS and CDR2 SASEGT. This CDR3 region has 20 residues. Trimming stripped 1 base from V and 4 bases from J, with 27 bases between.

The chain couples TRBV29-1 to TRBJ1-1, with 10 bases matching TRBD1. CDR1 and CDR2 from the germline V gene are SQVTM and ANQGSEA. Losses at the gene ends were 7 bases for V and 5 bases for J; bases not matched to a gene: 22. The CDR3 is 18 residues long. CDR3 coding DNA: TGCAGCGCGCGCCGAGACAGGGGGCGCGAGGTGAGGAAGACTGAAGCTTTCTTT. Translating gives CSARRDRGREVRKTEAFF.

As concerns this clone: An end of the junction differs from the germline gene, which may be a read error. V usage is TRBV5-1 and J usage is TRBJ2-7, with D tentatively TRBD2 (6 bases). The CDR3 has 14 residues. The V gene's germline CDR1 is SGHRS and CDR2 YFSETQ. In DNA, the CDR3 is TGCGCCAGCAGCGTTTCGACGGAGGGGCTACGGCTAGACTTC. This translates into CASSVSTEGLRLDF.

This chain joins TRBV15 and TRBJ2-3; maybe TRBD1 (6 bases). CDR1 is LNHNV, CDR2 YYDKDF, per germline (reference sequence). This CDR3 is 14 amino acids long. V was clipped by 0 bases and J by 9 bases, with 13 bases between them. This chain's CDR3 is CATSRDLSGGTQYF. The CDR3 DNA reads TGTGCCACCAGCAGAGATCTCAGTGGGGGCACGCAGTATTTT. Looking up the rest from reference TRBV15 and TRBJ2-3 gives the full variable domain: DAMVIQNPRYQVTQFGKPVTLSCSQTLNHNVMYWYQQKSSQAPKLLFHYYDKDFNNEADTPDNFQSRRPNTSFCFLDIRSPGLGDTAMYLCATSRDLSGGTQYFGPGTRLTVL.

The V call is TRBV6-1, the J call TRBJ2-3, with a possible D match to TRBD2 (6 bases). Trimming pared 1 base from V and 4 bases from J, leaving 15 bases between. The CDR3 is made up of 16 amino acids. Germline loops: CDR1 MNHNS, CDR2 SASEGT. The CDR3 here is CASSEGDGRGPDTQYF. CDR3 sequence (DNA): TGTGCCAGCAGTGAAGGGGACGGGAGAGGGCCAGATACGCAGTATTTT.

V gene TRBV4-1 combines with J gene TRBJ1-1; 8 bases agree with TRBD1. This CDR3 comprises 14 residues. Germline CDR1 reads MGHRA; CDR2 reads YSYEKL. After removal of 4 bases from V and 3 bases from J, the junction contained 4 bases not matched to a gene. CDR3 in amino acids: CASSRLTGDTEAFF. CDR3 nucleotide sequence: TGCGCCAGCAGCCGGCTGACAGGGGACACTGAAGCTTTCTTT.

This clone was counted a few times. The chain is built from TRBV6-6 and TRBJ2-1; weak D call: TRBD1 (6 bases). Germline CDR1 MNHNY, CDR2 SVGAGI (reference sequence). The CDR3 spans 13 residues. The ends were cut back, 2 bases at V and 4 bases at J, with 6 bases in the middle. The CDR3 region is CASSYQGYNEQFF. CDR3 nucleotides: TGTGCCAGCAGTTACCAGGGGTACAATGAGCAGTTCTTC.

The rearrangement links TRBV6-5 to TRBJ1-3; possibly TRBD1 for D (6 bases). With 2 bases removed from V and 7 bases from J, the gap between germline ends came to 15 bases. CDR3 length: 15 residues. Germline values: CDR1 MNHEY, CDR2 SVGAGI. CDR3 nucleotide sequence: TGTGCCAGCAGTTACAACGCAGGGGCGGTGAACACCATATATTTT. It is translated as CASSYNAGAVNTIYF.

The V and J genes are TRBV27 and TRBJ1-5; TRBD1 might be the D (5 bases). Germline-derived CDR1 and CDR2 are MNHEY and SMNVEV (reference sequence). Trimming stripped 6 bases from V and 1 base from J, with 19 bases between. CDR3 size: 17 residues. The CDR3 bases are TGTGCCAGCAGCTCCCTGGAGGGGATAGGAAGCAATCAGCCCCAGCATTTT. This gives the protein CASSSLEGIGSNQPQHF.

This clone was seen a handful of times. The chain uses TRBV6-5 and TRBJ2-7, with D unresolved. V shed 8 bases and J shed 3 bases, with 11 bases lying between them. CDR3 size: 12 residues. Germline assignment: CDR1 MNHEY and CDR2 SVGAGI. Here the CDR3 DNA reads TGTGCCAGCCAACGGTCGGGCTACGAGCAGTACTTC. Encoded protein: CASQRSGYEQYF.